This T cell receptor beta chain was documented in a study of spatial heterogeneity in lung cancer. About the research overall: The average count in raw reads for each unique TCR and UMI combination exceeded nine appearances.

In the library, each TCR cDNA molecule bore its own unique molecular identifier. TCRdb ran MiXCR on the 5' RACE reads and lists one entry per CDR3 protein. The table lists 30,000 to 40,000 distinct CDR3 sequences, roughly 7.8% of them singletons. Time point denoted: blood at routine non-recurrence follow-up after resection. Sequencing covered unsorted whole RNA taken from tumor, nontumor lung or frozen PBMC. This clonotype appeared many times. Its antigen is undetermined. The CDR3 length is 13 residues. Germline V gene sequence: CDR1 SGHDT, CDR2 YYEEEE. V lost 7 bases to trimming and J lost 7 bases, with 12 bases between them. Study outcomes and limitations: Blood showed ubiquitous tumor TCRs more often at resection than at routine follow-up.

The specimen was PBMCs, collected at follow-up. This receptor was obtained from a male donor with early-stage non-small cell lung cancer. V is TRBV5-6 and J is TRBJ1-6; D is unresolved. CDR3: CASSPDGNSPLHF. Written as DNA, the CDR3 is TGTGCCAGCTCCCCGGACGGCAATTCACCCCTCCACTTT.